One sample yielded the 22 T cell receptor beta chains listed below, sequenced in a study of blood T cell repertoires in COVID-19. Profiled with immunoSEQ multiplex PCR; TCRdb holds only in-frame clones, not every one. The table has almost 80,000 clones, roughly four fifths seen once. The sample consisted of peripheral blood. Source of these receptors: a woman aged 65 to 85 with acute or convalescent COVID-19.

This clone was seen only once. This chain links TRBV6-1 with TRBJ2-3; 11 positions agree with TRBD2. V lost 1 base to trimming and J lost 11 bases; unmatched junction nucleotides: 2. The germline V gene encodes CDR1 MNHNS and CDR2 SASEGT. The CDR3 contains 13 residues. CDR3 bases: TGTGCCAGCAGTGAAGAAACTAGCGGGAGGCAGTATTTT. It is translated as CASSEETSGRQYF.

This clone was seen more than once but under ten times. The chain has TRBV25-1 and TRBJ2-5, with D perhaps matching TRBD1 (5 bases). Trimming shortened V by 4 bases and J by 3 bases, and 9 bases separated the two germline ends. Germline V gene data show CDR1 as MGHDK and CDR2 as SYGVNS. The CDR3 contains 13 residues. DNA for the CDR3: TGTGCCAGCAGTGTGGACACCGAAGAGACCCAGTACTTC. This codes for CASSVDTEETQYF. The full variable domain, completed using reference TRBV25-1 and TRBJ2-5, is EADIYQTPRYLVIGTGKKITLECSQTMGHDKMYWYQQDPGMELHLIHYSYGVNSTEKGDLSSESTVSRIRTEHFPLTLESARPSHTSQYLCASSVDTEETQYFGPGTRLLVL.

This rearrangement joins TRBV3-1 (or the pseudogene TRBV3-2) to TRBJ1-1, with D perhaps matching TRBD1 (5 bases). The CDR3 is 14 residues long. The V end was cut by 2 bases, the J end by 5 bases, with 12 bases between. Per the germline V gene, CDR1 is LGHDT and CDR2 is YNNKEL (reference sequence). This chain's CDR3 is CASSQLRGGTEAFF. DNA for the CDR3: TGTGCCAGCAGCCAATTACGGGGGGGGACTGAAGCTTTCTTT.

V gene TRBV2 combines with J gene TRBJ2-1; unclear D gene. Trimming shortened V by 2 bases and J by 5 bases, and 7 bases separated the two germline ends. The CDR3 extends over 13 amino acids. Per the germline V gene, CDR1 is SNHLY and CDR2 is FYNNEI. CDR3 in amino acids: CASSEHINNEQFF. CDR3 DNA: TGTGCCAGCAGTGAACACATAAACAATGAGCAGTTCTTC.

V is TRBV6-5 and J is TRBJ2-7, with 14 bases identical to TRBD2. With 6 bases clipped from V and 12 bases from J, the junction kept 7 bases outside the gene matches. This CDR3 comprises 13 residues. Germline CDR1 MNHEY, CDR2 SVGAGI. CDR3 in amino acids: CASSQGLAGEVYF. The CDR3, as DNA: TGTGCCAGCAGCCAGGGACTAGCGGGAGAAGTGTACTTC.

This chain uses TRBV18 with TRBJ1-1, with 8 bases lining up with TRBD1. Trimming cost V 2 bases and J 5 bases; bases outside gene matches: 4. The CDR3 runs 14 residues. Germline CDR1 and CDR2: KGHSH and LQKENI. DNA of the CDR3: TGTGCCAGCTCACCAGGACAGGGCCAAACTGAAGCTTTCTTT. This sequence encodes CASSPGQGQTEAFF.

This rearrangement joins TRBV27 to TRBJ2-7, with TRBD2 matching 8 bases. This CDR3 is 15 amino acids long. The germline gives CDR1 MNHEY, CDR2 SMNVEV (reference sequence). J was trimmed by 1 base and V by 2 bases; bases with no gene match: 4. CDR3 DNA sequence: TGTGCCAGCAGTTTAGTCGCGGGAGGATCCTACGAGCAGTACTTC. It codes for CASSLVAGGSYEQYF.

This clone occurred once. The genes are TRBV7-2 and TRBJ2-1; 7 positions agree with TRBD2. CDR1 is SGHTA and CDR2 is FQGNSA in the germline V gene. The trim removed 3 bases at V and 2 bases at J, leaving 7 bases unmatched. The CDR3 contains 16 residues. The CDR3 here is CASSFGPSGAYNEQFF. The CDR3 bases are TGTGCCAGCAGCTTTGGACCTAGCGGCGCCTACAATGAGCAGTTCTTC.

The V gene is TRBV5-1, the J gene TRBJ1-2; D might be TRBD1 (5 bases). Trimming took off 2 bases at V and 2 bases at J, with 10 bases between the two ends. The CDR3 has 14 residues. CDR1 SGHRS and CDR2 YFSETQ come from the germline V gene. CDR3 DNA: TGCGCCAGCAGCTTCCAGACAGAGAACTATGGCTACACCTTC. Translating it yields CASSFQTENYGYTF.

J is TRBJ2-7 and V is TRBV30; 7 positions agree with TRBD1. This CDR3 spans 12 amino acids. From germline, CDR1 is GTSNPN and CDR2 SVGIG (reference sequence). With V trimmed by 5 bases and J by 3 bases, 4 bases remained unmatched. Here the CDR3 reads CAWSDRRYEQYF. In DNA form, the CDR3 reads TGTGCCTGGTCGGACAGGCGCTACGAGCAGTACTTC.

This clone showed up just once. The CDR3 loop is CASSTGTGGGEKLFF. CDR3 sequence (DNA): TGTGCCAGTAGTACTGGGACAGGCGGTGGAGAAAAACTGTTTTTT. The chain has TRBV19 and TRBJ1-4; 8 positions agree with TRBD1. The CDR3 is made up of 15 amino acids. J was trimmed by 8 bases and V by 4 bases; bases with no gene match: 9. The germline CDR1 and CDR2 sequences are LNHDA and SQIVND (reference sequence). Full variable domain (missing parts from reference TRBV19 and TRBJ1-4): DGGITQSPKYLFRKEGQNVTLSCEQNLNHDAMYWYRQDPGQGLRLIYYSQIVNDFQKGDIAEGYSVSREKKESFPLTVTSAQKNPTAFYLCASSTGTGGGEKLFFGSGTQLSVL.

The rearrangement joins TRBV5-4 to TRBJ2-6, with a weak D call TRBD1 (6 bases). The CDR3 has 17 amino acids. V gave up 4 bases and J gave up 0 bases, with 14 bases separating them. Germline V CDR1 and CDR2: SGHNT, YYREEE (reference sequence). The CDR3 sequence is CASSPRGFSSGANVLTF. In nucleotides, the CDR3 is TGTGCCAGCAGCCCGAGGGGGTTCAGCTCTGGGGCCAACGTCCTGACTTTC.

The rearrangement uses TRBV2 and TRBJ1-1; 7 nucleotides line up with TRBD1. Trimming at V came to 5 bases and at J to 4 bases, leaving 10 bases not matched to a gene. This CDR3 has 15 amino acids. Germline V gene lookup returns CDR1 SNHLY and CDR2 FYNNEI. The chain's CDR3 is CASSLKPSGGTEAFF. The DNA for the CDR3 is TGTGCCAGCAGTCTGAAGCCCTCAGGGGGCACTGAAGCTTTCTTT.

The chain is built from TRBV5-1 and TRBJ2-2; TRBD1 matches 8 bases. The germline V gene encodes CDR1 SGHRS and CDR2 YFSETQ. After removal of 4 bases from V and 2 bases from J, the junction contained 4 bases not matched to a gene. The CDR3 extends over 15 amino acids. This CDR3 reads CASSPQGANTGELFF. In DNA form, the CDR3 reads TGCGCCAGCAGCCCCCAGGGGGCAAACACCGGGGAGCTGTTTTTT.

The chain recombines TRBV5-6 with TRBJ1-3, with no clear D. The ends were cut back, 1 base at V and 2 bases at J, with 10 bases in the middle. CDR3 length: 15 amino acids. Germline values: CDR1 SGHDT, CDR2 YYEEEE. For the CDR3, the DNA is TGTGCCAGCAGCTTGTCGGGTATCCCTGGAAACACCATATATTTT. As protein: CASSLSGIPGNTIYF. Filled out from reference TRBV5-6 and TRBJ1-3, the complete variable domain reads DAGVTQSPTHLIKTRGQQVTLRCSPKSGHDTVSWYQQALGQGPQFIFQYYEEEERQRGNFPDRFSGHQFPNYSSELNVNALLLGDSALYLCASSLSGIPGNTIYFGEGSWLTVV.

The chain joins TRBV4-1 to TRBJ2-7; D uncertain. The V and J ends lost 1 base and 0 bases respectively, with 4 bases between them. The CDR3 consists of 13 residues. Germline V gene lookup returns CDR1 MGHRA and CDR2 YSYEKL. The DNA for the CDR3 is TGCGCCAGCAGCCAAGGGCTCTCCTACGAGCAGTACTTC. It is translated as CASSQGLSYEQYF.

This clone turned up a few times. V usage is TRBV7-8 and J usage is TRBJ2-7; TRBD1 is a possible D gene (6 bases). The V and J ends lost 4 bases and 5 bases respectively, with 21 bases between them. This CDR3 comprises 16 residues. Germline V gives CDR1 SGHVS, CDR2 FQNEAQ. CDR3: CASSSRGRPTGDEQYF. CDR3 bases: TGTGCCAGCAGCTCCAGGGGTCGTCCGACAGGTGACGAGCAGTACTTC.

V is TRBV4-1 and J is TRBJ2-7; 7 bases map to TRBD1. The germline gives CDR1 MGHRA, CDR2 YSYEKL. This CDR3 spans 18 amino acids. The junction had 16 bases not matched to a gene; V was cut back by 3 bases and J by 2 bases. Written as DNA, the CDR3 is TGCGCCAGCAGCCAGACGTTGATGCCAGGGGGTCTAACCTACGAGCAGTACTTC. Encoded protein: CASSQTLMPGGLTYEQYF.

This sequence joins TRBV5-1 and TRBJ2-3; 8 nucleotides match TRBD2. The junction had 9 bases not matched to a gene; V was cut back by 7 bases and J by 2 bases. There are 15 residues in the CDR3. In germline, CDR1 is SGHRS, CDR2 YFSETQ. CDR3 DNA: TGCGCCAGCTCCCCAGTAGCGGGAAACACAGATACGCAGTATTTT. Translating gives CASSPVAGNTDTQYF.

The V gene is TRBV2, the J gene TRBJ2-1, with 7 bases lining up with TRBD2. J lost 4 bases, V lost 3 bases, and 3 bases had no gene match. The CDR3 loop spans 14 amino acids. The germline gives CDR1 SNHLY, CDR2 FYNNEI. The DNA for the CDR3 is TGTGCCAGCAGTGAGCGGACTAGATACAATGAGCAGTTCTTC. Its translation: CASSERTRYNEQFF.

The chain employs TRBV7-3 and TRBJ2-1, with TRBD2 as a possible D gene (5 bases). Germline-derived CDR1 and CDR2 are SGHTA and FQGTGA. The CDR3 runs to 11 residues. V shed 5 bases and J shed 7 bases, with 6 bases lying between them. This CDR3 is CASSEGNEQFF. CDR3 DNA sequence: TGTGCCAGCAGCGAGGGTAATGAGCAGTTCTTC. Using reference TRBV7-3 and TRBJ2-1 for the parts outside the CDR3, the full variable domain is GAGVSQTPSNKVTEKGKYVELRCDPISGHTALYWYRQSLGQGPEFLIYFQGTGAADDSGLPNDRFFAVRPEGSVSTLKIQRTERGDSAVYLCASSEGNEQFFGPGTRLTVL.

J is TRBJ1-5 and V is TRBV3-1 (or the pseudogene TRBV3-2), with D uncertain. This CDR3 is 15 amino acids long. The germline V gene encodes CDR1 LGHDT and CDR2 YNNKEL (reference sequence). V lost 0 bases to trimming and J lost 7 bases, with 13 bases between them. The CDR3 here is CASSQDLSFRQPQHF. CDR3 nucleotide sequence: TGTGCCAGCAGCCAAGATCTCAGCTTCAGGCAGCCCCAGCATTTT.